This T cell receptor beta chain comes out of a study of T cell responses to AZD1222 COVID-19 vaccine. Study-level background: Second doses that came at about 4 or about 12 weeks were put together. Study-wide findings and caveats: Along spike, vaccine-associated CD4 TCRs were found throughout, with dominance at 160-218 and 743-854. Clonal diversity may have been underestimated in mostly white British donors. Among spike-specific TCRs, nearly half reportedly target unmutated variant regions.

Measured with immunoSEQ multiplex PCR; TCRdb has only the in-frame clones, and not every one. Here the sample spans 130,000 to 150,000 clones, 88% being singletons. This CDR3 is built from 15 residues. V was clipped by 4 bases and J by 7 bases, with 16 bases between them. CDR1 and CDR2 (germline): MDHEN, SYDVKM. A word on this clone: Its antigen is undetermined.

The receptor's source is an adult in good health. The source material was peripheral blood, sampled on day 0 of AZD1222 vaccination. The rearrangement uses TRBV28 and TRBJ2-2; the D gene could be TRBD1 or TRBD2 (5 bases each). CDR3 sequence: CASSSGPPTHGELFF. DNA of the CDR3: TGTGCCAGCAGTTCGGGACCCCCAACGCACGGGGAGCTGTTTTTT.